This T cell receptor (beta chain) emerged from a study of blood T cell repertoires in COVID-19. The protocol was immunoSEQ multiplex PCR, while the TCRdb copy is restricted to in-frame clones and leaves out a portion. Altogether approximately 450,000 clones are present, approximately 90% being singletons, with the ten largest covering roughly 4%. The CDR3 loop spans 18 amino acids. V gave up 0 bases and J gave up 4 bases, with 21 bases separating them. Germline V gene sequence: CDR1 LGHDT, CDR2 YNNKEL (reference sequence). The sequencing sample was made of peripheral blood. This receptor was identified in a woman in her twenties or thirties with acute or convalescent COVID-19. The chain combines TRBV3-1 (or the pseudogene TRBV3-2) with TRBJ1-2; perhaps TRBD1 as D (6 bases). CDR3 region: CASSQDRAGVGFVYGYTF. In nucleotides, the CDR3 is TGTGCCAGCAGCCAAGATCGGGCAGGGGTGGGTTTTGTCTATGGCTACACCTTC.